The entry below gives a single TCR beta chain sequence along with its context. Its antigen specificity is not known. Per-base quality was not reported, and no clone a single base away is much larger than it. For sequencing of the TCRbeta CDR3 region, genomic DNA was extracted from the sorted cells. The immunoSEQ Assay was used for sequencing of TCRbeta CDR3 regions. In its TCRdb copy, this immuneACCESS table keeps in-frame sequences only and misses some clones. Where compared with another copy, unresolved V genes explain less than half of these, and the others have no known cause. The sample table records roughly 63,000 clones; roughly four fifths of these occur just once. The leading ten clones occupy about 3.2% of the sample. This specimen comes from a study of OX40 agonist ivuxolimab in advanced cancers. About the study as a whole: Ivuxolimab was a fully human IgG2 agonistic monoclonal antibody targeting the costimulatory receptor OX40 (CD134). Among the approximately 50 dose-escalation patients, roughly 20 had hepatocellular carcinoma, approximately 15 melanoma, 9 renal cell carcinoma and 9 head and neck cancer. Three dose-escalation patients achieved partial responses, one with hepatocellular carcinoma and two with cutaneous melanoma. The paper covers the monotherapy dose-escalation part of the phase I ivuxolimab trial, which included N ≈ 52 patients. Peripheral TCRbeta sequencing was intended to test whether TCR sequence diversity was altered and clonal T-cell expansion was caused by ivuxolimab. Patients were allowed to have had prior anti-PD-1, anti-PD-L1 or anti-CTLA-4 therapy, and approximately 40% of the dose-escalation patients had previously received checkpoint inhibitors. The dose-escalation cohort was 80% to 90% male with a mean age of roughly 62 years, ranging from about 23 to 85. Intravenous ivuxolimab was administered to patients every 2 weeks at six dose levels: 0.01, 0.1, 0.3, 1.5, 3 and 10 mg/kg.

What the study reported, not specific to this receptor: In the 0.1-3.0 mg/kg groups, partial responders were among the patients with the lowest normalized peripheral clonal expansion, particularly in CD8+ T cells. After ivuxolimab, CD8+ T cells had more expanded clones than CD4+ T cells on average. At doses of 0.1 to 3.0 mg/kg, clonal expansion of both CD4+ and CD8+ blood T cells was observed from baseline to week 6. The antigen specificity of the peripheral T cells that underwent clonal expansion was not determined. Low levels of normalized T-cell clonal expansion were also seen in some nonresponding patients.

As encoded in the germline V gene, CDR1 is SGHAT while CDR2 is FQNNGV. From the cysteine up to the phenylalanine, the CDR3 has a length of 15 residues. Solely the CDR3 DNA is kept, with 45 bases framed from the first base. Trimming costs V 2 bases and J 7 bases, and their ends lie 17 bases apart. The trial excluded patients who had a history of autoimmune disease or who were on systemic immunosuppression. Peripheral blood for TCR sequencing was drawn from every dose cohort at baseline, at cycle 4 day 1 and at cycle 7 day 1. The samples were drawn from a first-in-human, open-label, multicenter phase I dose-escalation trial of ivuxolimab. The trial enrolled adults with locally advanced or metastatic head and neck squamous cell, hepatocellular, melanoma or renal cell carcinoma. CD4+ and CD8+ T cells were sorted separately from peripheral blood before TCR sequencing.

The sample in question was CD4+ or CD8+ T cells sorted from blood, obtained in a trial of the OX40 agonist ivuxolimab. The chain was built from TRBV11-2 and TRBJ1-2; D gene: possibly TRBD1, on 5 matching bases. This receptor was identified in an adult with an advanced solid tumor such as melanoma, head and neck, liver or kidney cancer. The CDR3 sequence is CASSLTAGGLGGYTF. The nucleotide sequence is TGTGCCAGCAGCTTAACGGCTGGGGGTTTAGGTGGCTACACCTTC.